These 8 T cell receptor beta chains originate from one sample sequenced in a study of CD8+ T cells in alopecia areata. RNA extraction was followed by reverse transcription into cDNA, which acted as the sequencing template. The data were produced by immunoSEQ multiplex PCR, yet TCRdb's version contains in-frame clones alone and is incomplete. The table has about 120,000 clones, 40% to 55% seen once. The sequenced sample consisted of NKG2D-low CD8+ T cells sorted from blood. Receptors originate from a human donor with alopecia areata.

The V call is TRBV30, the J call TRBJ1-4; D not certain. The CDR3 has 15 residues. CDR1 GTSNPN and CDR2 SVGIG come from the germline V gene (reference sequence). V lost 1 base to trimming and J lost 4 bases, with 13 bases between them. Here the CDR3 DNA reads TGTGCCTGGAGTGAGGGAATAGGGATTAATGAAAAACTGTTTTTT. It translates to CAWSEGIGINEKLFF.

This clone was seen a few times. This sample also contains other DNA sequences that code for the same CDR3. This rearrangement joins TRBV29-1 to TRBJ1-1, with a possible D match to TRBD1 (5 bases). Looked up from germline, CDR1 is SQVTM and CDR2 is ANQGSEA. The ends were cut back, 3 bases at V and 1 base at J, with 6 bases in the middle. This CDR3 has 12 amino acids. The CDR3 DNA reads TGCAGCGTTGAGGGGGAGAACACTGAAGCTTTCTTT. This sequence encodes CSVEGENTEAFF.

In regard to this clone: The same CDR3 can be traced to other DNA sequences in this sample. V gene TRBV27 combines with J gene TRBJ2-3, with D uncertain. Trimming pared 6 bases from V and 0 bases from J, leaving 1 base between. CDR3 length: 11 residues. Germline V gives CDR1 MNHEY, CDR2 SMNVEV (reference sequence). The CDR3 region is CASSSTDTQYF. CDR3 in DNA: TGTGCCAGCAGCAGCACAGATACGCAGTATTTT.

The chain joins TRBV27 to TRBJ1-5; TRBD1 is a possible D gene (5 bases). This CDR3 is 14 amino acids long. Looked up from germline, CDR1 is MNHEY and CDR2 is SMNVEV (reference sequence). The ends were cut back, 5 bases at V and 2 bases at J, with 10 bases in the middle. The DNA of the CDR3 is TGTGCCAGCAGTGCCGGGGGAGGCAATCAGCCCCAGCATTTT. This sequence encodes CASSAGGGNQPQHF.

The rearrangement uses TRBV4-1 and TRBJ2-1; TRBD2 aligns across 11 bases. Germline CDR1 is MGHRA and CDR2 is YSYEKL. This CDR3 spans 17 amino acids. The V gene end was trimmed by 0 bases and the J gene end by 4 bases; junction bases not matched to a gene: 5. The CDR3 here is CASSQDSSGRRYNEQFF. Written as DNA, the CDR3 is TGCGCCAGCAGCCAAGACTCTAGCGGGAGGAGATACAATGAGCAGTTCTTC.

This clone was seen more than once but under ten times. V is TRBV6-4 and J is TRBJ2-1, with unresolved D. The germline V gene encodes CDR1 MRHNA and CDR2 SNTAGT. The CDR3 runs to 13 residues. V lost 6 bases, J lost 4 bases, and 10 bases lay in between. The CDR3 nucleotides read TGTGCCAGCAGCGACGCCGGTTACAATGAGCAGTTCTTC. Amino acids: CASSDAGYNEQFF.

This clone was recorded a few times. V usage is TRBV4-3 and J usage is TRBJ2-1; TRBD1 matches 7 bases. The CDR3 contains 13 residues. V gave up 2 bases and J gave up 8 bases; unmatched junction bases: 3. The germline V gene encodes CDR1 LGHNA and CDR2 YSLEER. CDR3 sequence: CASSQTGVDEQFF. The DNA for the CDR3 is TGCGCCAGCAGCCAAACAGGGGTTGATGAGCAGTTCTTC.

Ten or more counts support this clone. The chain joins TRBV28 to TRBJ2-1; D is uncertain. The CDR3 contains 10 residues. V lost 6 bases and J 5 bases, leaving 2 bases between the germline ends. CDR1 MDHEN and CDR2 SYDVKM come from the germline V gene. CDR3 nucleotide sequence: TGTGCCAGCAGGGACAATGAGCAGTTCTTC. This translates into CASRDNEQFF.